This is a list of T cell receptor beta chains from one sample in a study of cytomegalovirus exposure and HLA in healthy donors. TCRdb keeps only in-frame clones here, not all; method: immunoSEQ multiplex PCR. The data show about 140,000 clones, just over 65% seen once. Sequencing was carried out using PBMCs. The receptors stem from a woman aged 55-69 years in good health and CMV-seronegative. CDR3s include the opening cysteine and the closing phenylalanine or tryptophan. The D gene is left open where the match is weak. Some rows mark clone size as missing; the rest say once, few, many or name a class of expanded clone.

D: TRBD2
J: TRBJ2-3
size: .
V: TRBV7-2
length: 15
DNA: TGTGCCAGCAGCTTCGGGGGGAGGAACACAGATACGCAGTATTTT
CDR3: CASSFGGRNTDTQYF

D: TRBD2
J: TRBJ2-4
size: .
V: TRBV6-5
length: 15
DNA: TGTGCCAGCAGCGCGGGGGGGCCTTCCAAAAACATTCAGTACTTC
CDR3: CASSAGGPSKNIQYF

D: TRBD1
J: TRBJ2-7
size: .
V: TRBV4-1
length: 15
DNA: TGCGCCAGCAGCCACGTTGGGGACAGGGATAACAAGCAGTACTTC
CDR3: CASSHVGDRDNKQYF

D: .
J: TRBJ2-2
size: few
V: TRBV7-2
length: 15
DNA: TGTGCCAGCAGCAGAGGGACATCCCACACCGGGGAGCTGTTTTTT
CDR3: CASSRGTSHTGELFF

D: .
J: TRBJ1-2
size: once
V: TRBV9
length: 13
DNA: TGTGCCAGCAGCGGTCCGGCAGGTTATGGCTACACCTTC
CDR3: CASSGPAGYGYTF

D: .
J: TRBJ2-5
size: .
V: TRBV13
length: 16
DNA: TGTGCCAGCAGCTTAACTCGCAGGGCCTATCAAGAGACCCAGTACTTC
CDR3: CASSLTRRAYQETQYF

D: .
J: TRBJ2-7
size: .
V: TRBV19
length: 15
DNA: TGTGCCAGTAGTATGGGTCCGGGGGGCGGCTACGAGCAGTACTTC
CDR3: CASSMGPGGGYEQYF

D: .
J: TRBJ2-7
size: .
V: TRBV20-1
length: 10
DNA: TGCAATCAGGGCGCCTACGAGCAGTACTTC
CDR3: CNQGAYEQYF

D: TRBD1
J: TRBJ1-5
size: .
V: TRBV7-3
length: 14
DNA: TGTGCCAGCAGCCAGTCAGGGGGCCTACAGCCCCAGCATTTT
CDR3: CASSQSGGLQPQHF

D: TRBD1
J: TRBJ2-2
size: few
V: TRBV5-4
length: 15
DNA: TGTGCCAGCAGCTCGGGACAGAGACGGTCCGGGGAGCTGTTTTTT
CDR3: CASSSGQRRSGELFF

D: .
J: TRBJ2-3
size: .
V: TRBV14
length: 14
DNA: TGTGCCAGCAGCGCGCGGGGACCCACAGATACGCAGTATTTT
CDR3: CASSARGPTDTQYF

D: .
J: TRBJ1-2
size: .
V: TRBV6-6
length: 13
DNA: TGTGCCAGCAGGTCCAGACAGAGATATGGCTACACCTTC
CDR3: CASRSRQRYGYTF

D: .
J: TRBJ1-1
size: few
V: TRBV5-1
length: 17
DNA: TGCGCCAGCAGCTGGAAGGGGGACGGAATCTATGGGACTGAAGCTTTCTTT
CDR3: CASSWKGDGIYGTEAFF

D: .
J: TRBJ1-1
size: .
V: TRBV29-1
length: 11
DNA: TGCAGCGGCTCGGGTAACACTGAAGCTTTCTTT
CDR3: CSGSGNTEAFF

D: .
J: TRBJ2-1
size: .
V: TRBV6-5
length: 12
DNA: TGTGCCAGCAGCACCCAGTTCAATGAGCAGTTCTTC
CDR3: CASSTQFNEQFF

D: TRBD2
J: TRBJ2-1
size: few
V: TRBV5-8
length: 15
DNA: TGTGCCAGCAGCTTCAGGACTAGCATCTACAATGAGCAGTTCTTC
CDR3: CASSFRTSIYNEQFF

D: .
J: TRBJ2-7
size: .
V: TRBV2
length: 13
DNA: TGTGCCAGCACCCAATGGGCGACCTACGAGCAGTACTTC
CDR3: CASTQWATYEQYF

D: .
J: TRBJ2-1
size: .
V: TRBV29-1
length: 13
DNA: TGCAGCGTTGTCCGGGGTAGGGCGGGAGAGCAGTTCTTC
CDR3: CSVVRGRAGEQFF

D: TRBD2
J: TRBJ2-2
size: .
V: TRBV7-8
length: 15
DNA: TGTGCCAGCAGCATACTAGCGGGAGCGACCGGGGAGCTGTTTTTT
CDR3: CASSILAGATGELFF

D: .
J: TRBJ2-2
size: .
V: TRBV6-5
length: 15
DNA: TGTGCCAGCAGCCGTACAGGGCTCGGGACCGGGGAGCTGTTTTTT
CDR3: CASSRTGLGTGELFF

D: .
J: TRBJ1-3
size: .
V: TRBV7-3
length: 14
DNA: TGTGCCAGCAGCTTCCCCCCACACGGGGGGACCATGTATTTT
CDR3: CASSFPPHGGTMYF

D: .
J: TRBJ1-1
size: .
V: TRBV6-5
length: 15
DNA: TGTGCCAGCAGTCGACCGGGACACTTAAACACTGAAGCTTTCTTT
CDR3: CASSRPGHLNTEAFF

D: .
J: TRBJ1-1
size: .
V: TRBV12-5
length: 13
DNA: TGTGCTGGCGGACTCGGGGGGGGCACTGAAGCTTTCTTT
CDR3: CAGGLGGGTEAFF

D: TRBD2
J: TRBJ2-5
size: few
V: TRBV7-9
length: 16
DNA: TGTTCCAGCAGCTTACCGGCTAGCGGGCCTAAAGAGACCCAGTACTTC
CDR3: CSSSLPASGPKETQYF

D: TRBD1
J: TRBJ2-7
size: .
V: TRBV19
length: 15
DNA: TGTGCCAGTAGTCCGGGACAGGGGCCGTCTTACGAGCAGTACTTC
CDR3: CASSPGQGPSYEQYF

D: .
J: TRBJ1-5
size: .
V: TRBV5-1
length: 13
DNA: TGCGCCAGCAGCTTGGCCGGGAATCAGCCCCAGCATTTT
CDR3: CASSLAGNQPQHF

D: .
J: TRBJ1-3
size: .
V: TRBV6-5
length: 13
DNA: TGTGCCAGCGGAGCTAGCTCTGGAAACACCATATATTTT
CDR3: CASGASSGNTIYF

D: TRBD2
J: TRBJ2-2
size: .
V: TRBV11-1
length: 18
DNA: TGTGCCAGCAGCCCGGGACTAGCGGGAGGGGCGAGCACCGGGGAGCTGTTTTTT
CDR3: CASSPGLAGGASTGELFF

D: .
J: TRBJ1-5
size: medium-sized
V: TRBV2
length: 16
DNA: TGTGCCAGCAGTGAAAGGGCGGGGTATAGCAATCAGCCCCAGCATTTT
CDR3: CASSERAGYSNQPQHF

D: .
J: TRBJ2-1
size: .
V: TRBV7-2
length: 11
DNA: TGTGCCAGCAGCTTAGTAAATGAGCAGTTCTTC
CDR3: CASSLVNEQFF

D: TRBD1
J: TRBJ1-1
size: .
V: TRBV5-1
length: 14
DNA: TGCGCCAGCAGCTTTGGGGGACAGGACATTGAAGCTTTCTTT
CDR3: CASSFGGQDIEAFF

D: TRBD2
J: TRBJ2-3
size: .
V: TRBV5-1
length: 14
DNA: TGCGCCAGCCGACTAGCGGGAGGAACAGATACGCAGTATTTT
CDR3: CASRLAGGTDTQYF

D: TRBD2
J: TRBJ2-1
size: .
V: TRBV7-2
length: 16
DNA: TGTGCCAGCAGCGAAGCCGGCGGGAGGGCCATCAATGAGCAGTTCTTC
CDR3: CASSEAGGRAINEQFF

D: .
J: TRBJ1-5
size: .
V: TRBV6-5
length: 14
DNA: TGTGCCAGCAGTCTGGGGGCCGGGAATCCGCCCCAGCATTTT
CDR3: CASSLGAGNPPQHF

D: TRBD1
J: TRBJ1-6
size: few
V: TRBV6-5
length: 13
DNA: TGTGCCAGCTCGGTCAGGGGGCCTTCACCCCTCCACTTT
CDR3: CASSVRGPSPLHF

D: .
J: TRBJ1-1
size: .
V: TRBV6-5
length: 12
DNA: TGTGCCAGCAAAAGGGGTCTTGTGGAAGCTTTCTTT
CDR3: CASKRGLVEAFF

D: TRBD2
J: TRBJ2-1
size: .
V: TRBV10-3
length: 12
DNA: TGTGCCTCCTCGGGGGGGCAGAATGAGCAGTTCTTC
CDR3: CASSGGQNEQFF

D: TRBD2
J: TRBJ2-7
size: .
V: TRBV27
length: 16
DNA: TGTGCCAGCAGTTTTAGTGGTAGCGGGGGTTCCTACGAGCAGTACTTC
CDR3: CASSFSGSGGSYEQYF

D: TRBD2
J: TRBJ2-5
size: once
V: TRBV5-4
length: 18
DNA: TGTGCCAGCAGTCGTGAACTAGCGGGGGGCCGGTCCCAAGAGACCCAGTACTTC
CDR3: CASSRELAGGRSQETQYF